One and the same sample provided the 5 T cell receptor beta chains below, sequenced in a study of blood T cells in healthy people across ages. It was with a sample-barcoded 5' primer and a J-beta primer mix that a second PCR of roughly 7 to 12 cycles was run. TCRdb re-analysed the 5' RACE reads in MiXCR, keeping a single row per CDR3 protein. The sample contains hundreds of thousands of distinct CDR3 sequences, approximately 53% of which appear only once. The material sequenced was blood. All receptors derive from an elderly man in good health.

V and J are TRBV6-5 and TRBJ2-6, with TRBD1 as a possible D gene (6 bases). The CDR3 has 15 amino acids. Trimming cost V 9 bases and J 3 bases, with 15 bases left between them. Germline V gene lookup returns CDR1 MNHEY and CDR2 SVGAGI. CDR3 DNA: TGTGCCAGGTACCCTGGGGGCAGTGGGGCCAACGTCCTGACTTTC. Translated, it gives CARYPGGSGANVLTF.

The chain combines TRBV15 with TRBJ2-3, with 7 nucleotides matching TRBD2. The V and J ends lost 5 bases and 14 bases, in that order; junction bases with no gene match: 22. The CDR3 is 16 amino acids. Germline V lookup: CDR1 LNHNV, CDR2 YYDKDF (reference sequence). The CDR3 region is CATSSGRSGWGRYAYF. DNA for the CDR3: TGTGCCACCAGCTCCGGGAGGAGCGGGTGGGGGAGATACGCGTATTTT.

This chain links TRBV20-1 with TRBJ2-7; 16 nucleotides line up with TRBD2. CDR3 length equals 16 residues. Germline trimming cut 3 bases from V and 5 bases from J; bases unmatched to any gene: 7. Germline-derived CDR1 and CDR2 are DFQATT and SNEGSKA (reference sequence). CDR3 sequence (DNA): TGCAGTGCTAGGGGGACTAGCGGGAGGGTCCCCAACGAGCAGTACTTC. As protein: CSARGTSGRVPNEQYF.

This clonotype was observed many times. The CDR3 coding sequence is TGTGCCAGCAGCGGCCGGGACAGACCCTACGAGCAGTACTTC. Translating it yields CASSGRDRPYEQYF. V gene TRBV21-1 combines with J gene TRBJ2-7; the table's TRBD1 call for D was not verified on the DNA. TRBV21-1 is shown as a pseudogene. The CDR3 sequence is 14 residues long.

J is TRBJ2-3 and V is TRBV7-3; unclear D gene. The CDR3 is 15 amino acids. Looked up from germline, CDR1 is SGHTA and CDR2 is FQGTGA. Trimming removed 0 bases at V and 6 bases at J, with 13 bases between. In DNA, the CDR3 is TGTGCCAGCAGCTTAACGTCTGCACTGGCGGATACGCAGTATTTT. Protein product: CASSLTSALADTQYF.